This T cell receptor beta chain was recovered during a study of CD8+CD57+ T cells in acquired aplastic anemia. This clonotype was detected many times. Its antigen is unidentified. Study-level points and caveats: A set of about 30 CD8+ CDR3 sequences was shared between patients and controls, and these sequences appeared highly expressed in patients. Controls and patients did not differ significantly in CD8+ Simpson's diversity.

Germline V gene sequence: CDR1 DFQATT, CDR2 SNEGSKA (reference sequence). The CDR3 extends over 16 amino acids. J lost 5 bases, V lost 2 bases, and 7 bases had no gene match. The study profiled TCR beta VDJ and CDR3 using genomic DNA as template. TCRdb independently ran MiXCR on the reads; one entry per CDR3 protein. The table includes some 140,000 distinct CDR3 sequences, roughly 54% detected once. The patients chosen for sequencing had shown expansion of CD8+CD57+ cells (detected by flow cytometry). Blood samples were obtained from patients who had received no prior therapy. The sequenced sample was sorted CD4+, CD8+, or CD8+CD57+ T cells (not recorded which) from PBMCs. This sequence originates from a human donor with aplastic anemia. The V gene is TRBV20-1, the J gene TRBJ1-6; TRBD1 aligns across 9 bases. CDR3 nucleotides: TGCAGTGCTAGACTGAGGGGACAGGGTAATAATTCACCCCTCCACTTT. Its translation: CSARLRGQGNNSPLHF.